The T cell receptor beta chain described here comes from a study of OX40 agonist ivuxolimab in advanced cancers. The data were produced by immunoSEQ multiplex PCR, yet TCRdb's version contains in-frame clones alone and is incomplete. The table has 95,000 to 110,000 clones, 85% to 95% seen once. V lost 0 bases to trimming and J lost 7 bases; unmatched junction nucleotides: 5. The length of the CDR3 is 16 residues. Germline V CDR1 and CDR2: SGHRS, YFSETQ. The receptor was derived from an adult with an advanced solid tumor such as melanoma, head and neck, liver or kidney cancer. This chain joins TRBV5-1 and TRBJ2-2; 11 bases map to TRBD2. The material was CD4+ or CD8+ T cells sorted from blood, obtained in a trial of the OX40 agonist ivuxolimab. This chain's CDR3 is CASSLELAGDGGELFF. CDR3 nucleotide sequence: TGCGCCAGCAGCTTGGAACTAGCGGGAGACGGCGGGGAGCTGTTTTTT. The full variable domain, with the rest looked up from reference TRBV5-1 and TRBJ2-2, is KAGVTQTPRYLIKTRGQQVTLSCSPISGHRSVSWYQQTPGQGLQFLFEYFSETQRNKGNFPGRFSGRQFSNSRSEMNVSTLELGDSALYLCASSLELAGDGGELFFGEGSRLTVL.